This T cell receptor (beta chain) was identified in a study of OX40 agonist ivuxolimab in advanced cancers. Some background on the complete study: Ivuxolimab was a fully human IgG2 agonistic monoclonal antibody targeting the costimulatory receptor OX40 (CD134). Intravenous ivuxolimab was administered to patients every 2 weeks at six dose levels: 0.01, 0.1, 0.3, 1.5, 3 and 10 mg/kg. Of the approximately 50 patients in dose escalation, 19 had hepatocellular carcinoma, around 15 had melanoma, 9 had renal cell carcinoma and 9 had head and neck cancer. A male proportion of around 81% and a mean age of approximately 60 years, ranging from roughly 23 to 79, were recorded for the dose-escalation cohort. Patients were allowed to have had prior anti-PD-1, anti-PD-L1 or anti-CTLA-4 therapy, and more than 30% of the dose-escalation patients had previously received checkpoint inhibitors. Partial responses occurred in three dose-escalation patients, of whom one had hepatocellular carcinoma and two had cutaneous melanoma. The point of sequencing TCRbeta in the periphery was to test whether ivuxolimab changed TCR sequence diversity and drove clonal T-cell expansion. The monotherapy dose-escalation portion (N ≈ 52 patients) of the phase I ivuxolimab trial is reported in the paper.

General conclusions and limits of the study: Low levels of normalized T-cell clonal expansion were also shown by some nonresponding patients. In the 0.1-3.0 mg/kg groups, partial responders were among the patients with the lowest normalized peripheral clonal expansion, particularly in CD8+ T cells. On average, CD8+ T cells showed more expanded clones than CD4+ T cells after ivuxolimab. At doses from 0.1 to 3.0 mg/kg, clonal expansion was seen in both CD4+ and CD8+ blood T cells between baseline and week 6. Which antigens the clonally expanded peripheral T cells were specific for was not determined.

Per the germline V gene, MNHEY is the CDR1 and SVGAGI is the CDR2. V is clipped by 4 bases and J by 7 bases, and the sequence between their germline boundaries is 10 bases long. Inclusive of the bounding cysteine and phenylalanine, the CDR3 is 13 residues long. The DNA shown is the 39-base CDR3, in frame from base 1. The trial excluded patients who had a history of autoimmune disease or were on systemic immunosuppression. Peripheral blood for TCR sequencing was collected from all dose cohorts at baseline, on cycle 4 day 1, and on cycle 7 day 1. Samples came from an open-label, multicenter, first-in-human phase I dose-escalation trial of ivuxolimab. Adults with locally advanced or metastatic head and neck squamous cell, hepatocellular, melanoma or renal cell carcinoma were enrolled in the trial. CD4+ and CD8+ T cells were sorted separately from peripheral blood before TCR sequencing. To sequence the TCRbeta CDR3 region, genomic DNA was isolated from the sorted cells. The immunoSEQ Assay was used for sequencing of TCRbeta CDR3 regions. TCRdb limited this immuneACCESS table to in-frame rearrangements with V and J called. A share of clones is missing; checked studies link under half to unresolved V genes, and the rest is unexplained. The sample yields about 18,000 clones; around 82% were counted once. The biggest ten clones account for about 15% of the sample.

To note about this clone: Its antigen is not yet known. Base qualities are missing; no much larger clone stands one base away.

This clonotype was sampled from an adult with an advanced solid tumor such as melanoma, head and neck, liver or kidney cancer. The sample here was CD4+ or CD8+ T cells sorted from blood, taken in a trial of the OX40 agonist ivuxolimab. The chain was built from TRBV6-5 and TRBJ1-4, with no reliable assignment of the D segment. The DNA is as follows: TGTGCCAGCAGTTGGAGAATTGGTGAAAAACTGTTTTTT. It translates as CASSWRIGEKLFF.